Each of the 19 T cell receptor beta chains below was sequenced from the same sample in a study of shared clonotypes between healthy human individuals. Here immunoSEQ multiplex PCR was the method, and the copy in TCRdb shows in-frame clones only, minus some. The table has around 2.3 million clones, approximately 96% seen once; the top ten hold roughly 0.13%. The sequenced material came from naive CD4+ T cells sorted from blood. Subset here: CD45RA+ positively selected. All receptors come from a man aged 18 to 35 in good health.

The chain combines TRBV18 with TRBJ1-2; D is ambiguous. The V end was cut by 6 bases, the J end by 6 bases, with 20 bases between. In germline, CDR1 is KGHSH, CDR2 LQKENI. The CDR3 contains 15 residues. The DNA for the CDR3 is TGTGCCAGCTCCCCTTTACCTGGGAGGCACGATGGCTACACCTTC. This encodes CASSPLPGRHDGYTF.

The chain carries TRBV5-6 and TRBJ2-7; tentative D call: TRBD1 (5 bases). CDR1 and CDR2 from the germline V gene are SGHDT and YYEEEE. This CDR3 has 13 amino acids. Between the trimmed V and J ends, which lost 0 bases and 5 bases, there was a span of 9 bases. CDR3 sequence (DNA): TGTGCCAGCAGCTTGGAGGGGCGGCACGAGCAGTACTTC. Its protein is CASSLEGRHEQYF. Using reference TRBV5-6 and TRBJ2-7 for the parts outside the CDR3, the full variable domain is DAGVTQSPTHLIKTRGQQVTLRCSPKSGHDTVSWYQQALGQGPQFIFQYYEEEERQRGNFPDRFSGHQFPNYSSELNVNALLLGDSALYLCASSLEGRHEQYFGPGTRLTVT.

This rearrangement joins TRBV2 to TRBJ1-4; tentative D call: TRBD1 (6 bases). The CDR3 is 14 amino acids. Per the germline V gene, CDR1 is SNHLY and CDR2 is FYNNEI. V gave up 7 bases and J gave up 10 bases, with 19 bases separating them. The DNA for the CDR3 is TGTGCCAGCAACCAACCGGGACAAAGACGAAAACTGTTTTTT. It yields the protein CASNQPGQRRKLFF. The variable domain in full, completed from reference TRBV2 and TRBJ1-4, reads EPEVTQTPSHQVTQMGQEVILRCVPISNHLYFYWYRQILGQKVEFLVSFYNNEISEKSEIFDDQFSVERPDGSNFTLKIRSTKLEDSAMYFCASNQPGQRRKLFFGSGTQLSVL.

Details on this clone: Other DNA variants within this sample encode the same CDR3. V is TRBV30 and J is TRBJ2-7, with TRBD1 matching 9 bases. V shed 5 bases, J shed 3 bases, and the junction held 2 bases outside the gene matches. CDR1 is GTSNPN and CDR2 is SVGIG in the germline V gene (reference sequence). The CDR3 length is 12 residues. CDR3 nucleotides: TGTGCCTGGGACAGGGGGATCTACGAGCAGTACTTC. As protein: CAWDRGIYEQYF.

The chain has TRBV30 and TRBJ2-5, with unresolved D. The germline CDR1 and CDR2 sequences are GTSNPN and SVGIG (reference sequence). The CDR3 is 11 residues long. The germline V and J ends were trimmed by 4 bases and 2 bases, with 5 bases remaining between them. The CDR3 spells CAWTRQETQYF. Here the CDR3 DNA reads TGTGCCTGGACGCGGCAAGAGACCCAGTACTTC.

This chain links TRBV11-2 with TRBJ2-5; 8 bases align to TRBD2. V lost 4 bases and J lost 5; bases outside the gene matches: 12. The CDR3 is 16 amino acids. Germline CDR1 SGHAT, CDR2 FQNNGV. The CDR3, as DNA: TGTGCCAGCAGCTCTAGAGCGGGAGCGTTTACGGAGACCCAGTACTTC. As protein: CASSSRAGAFTETQYF.

The chain links TRBV28 to TRBJ1-1; D gene unclear. Germline V gene data show CDR1 as MDHEN and CDR2 as SYDVKM. Deletions cut 5 bases from V and 4 bases from J, with 14 bases between. The CDR3 has 14 residues. The CDR3 DNA reads as TGTGCCAGCAGTCTTCCCCCTGGGGTCACTGAAGCTTTCTTT. It translates to CASSLPPGVTEAFF.

The chain employs TRBV7-2 and TRBJ2-2, with D possibly matching TRBD1 (5 bases). CDR3 length: 16 amino acids. From germline, CDR1 is SGHTA and CDR2 FQGNSA. V shed 5 bases and J shed 1 base, with 14 bases lying between them. The CDR3 DNA is TGTGCCAGCAGCCCCTCCAGGACAATGAACACCGGGGAGCTGTTTTTT. Its protein is CASSPSRTMNTGELFF.

CDR3 DNA: TGCGCCAGCGCTGACCAGGGGGCTAACACCGGGGAGCTGTTTTTT. Its translation is CASADQGANTGELFF. The chain has TRBV5-1 and TRBJ2-2; 8 bases fit TRBD1. Germline trimming cut 7 bases from V and 2 bases from J; bases unmatched to any gene: 7. The CDR3 loop spans 15 amino acids. Germline CDR1 and CDR2: SGHRS and YFSETQ.

The chain couples TRBV6-5 to TRBJ2-7; no clear D. Trimming took off 6 bases at V and 3 bases at J, with 15 bases between the two ends. The CDR3 is 14 amino acids. Germline loops: CDR1 MNHEY, CDR2 SVGAGI. For the CDR3, the DNA is TGTGCCAGCAGGAACCCGGGCCAAAACTACGAGCAGTACTTC. This sequence encodes CASRNPGQNYEQYF.

CDR3 sequence (DNA): TGTGCCTGGAACACCGACATGGGCCCTGAGACCCAGTACTTC. It is translated as CAWNTDMGPETQYF. The chain recombines TRBV30 with TRBJ2-5; no clear D. Germline assignment: CDR1 GTSNPN and CDR2 SVGIG (reference sequence). The CDR3 contains 14 residues. V was shortened by 4 bases and J by 5 bases, with 17 bases between the two germline ends.

The chain is built from TRBV5-6 and TRBJ2-6; 8 bases fit TRBD1. The V gene's germline CDR1 is SGHDT and CDR2 YYEEEE. CDR3 length: 18 amino acids. Trimming at V came to 2 bases and at J to 2 bases, leaving 9 bases not matched to a gene. The CDR3 region is CASSFVDRALAGANVLTF. The CDR3 DNA reads TGTGCCAGCAGCTTTGTGGACAGGGCACTTGCTGGGGCCAACGTCCTGACTTTC.

The CDR3 sequence: CAWSNSNTQYF. As DNA, the CDR3 is TGTGCCTGGAGTAACAGCAATACGCAGTATTTT. The chain carries TRBV30 and TRBJ2-3; D ambiguous. V was pared by 2 bases and J by 7 bases, with 7 bases between. The CDR3 runs to 11 residues. Per germline, CDR1 GTSNPN and CDR2 SVGIG (reference sequence).

The rearrangement links TRBV6-5 to TRBJ2-7; TRBD2 aligns across 11 bases. V lost 6 bases, J lost 5 bases, and 6 bases stayed unmatched. The V gene's germline CDR1 is MNHEY and CDR2 SVGAGI. This CDR3 has 14 residues. CDR3 amino acids: CASRRLAGLDEQYF. The DNA for the CDR3 is TGTGCCAGCAGGCGACTAGCGGGACTTGACGAGCAGTACTTC.

Comment on this clone: The identical CDR3 is also encoded by other nucleotide sequences in the sample. As DNA, the CDR3 is TGCGCCAGCAGCTCTAGCGGATCCTACGAGCAGTACTTC. It yields the protein CASSSSGSYEQYF. This chain links TRBV5-1 with TRBJ2-7, with 7 bases fitting TRBD2. CDR3 length: 13 residues. The germline V gene encodes CDR1 SGHRS and CDR2 YFSETQ. Trimming at V came to 3 bases and at J to 1 base, leaving 1 base not matched to a gene.

J is TRBJ2-5 and V is TRBV4-2; D unresolved. V lost 0 bases and J lost 1, with 9 bases in between. Germline CDR1 and CDR2: LGHNA and YNFKEQ. The CDR3 spans 15 residues. The CDR3 nucleotides read TGTGCCAGCAGCCAAGATCTAGAAATCCAAGAGACCCAGTACTTC. Its protein is CASSQDLEIQETQYF.

V gene TRBV6-6 combines with J gene TRBJ2-1; the D gene is possibly TRBD2 (5 bases). V was shortened by 0 bases and J by 8 bases, with 14 bases between the two germline ends. Germline CDR1 and CDR2: MNHNY and SVGAGI (reference sequence). The CDR3 has 15 amino acids. DNA of the CDR3: TGTGCCAGCAGTTACTCTTTCGGACTGTTCTATGAGCAGTTCTTC. Amino acids: CASSYSFGLFYEQFF.

The chain links TRBV2 to TRBJ2-5, with no clear D. This CDR3 has 14 amino acids. Germline-derived CDR1 and CDR2 are SNHLY and FYNNEI. V lost 2 bases and J 5 bases, leaving 12 bases between the germline ends. The CDR3 coding sequence is TGTGCCAGCAGTGAAAGTGGGGTCAGGGAGACCCAGTACTTC. Protein: CASSESGVRETQYF.

V is TRBV28 and J is TRBJ1-5, with D possibly being TRBD1 (5 bases). With 10 bases removed from V and 6 bases from J, the gap between germline ends came to 19 bases. The CDR3 runs to 14 residues. Germline V gives CDR1 MDHEN, CDR2 SYDVKM. In nucleotides, the CDR3 is TGTGCCATCCCGGGGAGGGGCGCGGGTCAGCCCCAGCATTTT. Protein product: CAIPGRGAGQPQHF.